This record concerns one T cell receptor beta chain sequence. Which antigen it targets is not known. The sample holds no much larger clone one base away, and base qualities are not on file. This record belongs to a study of technical replicates of blood from a few donors (dated by TCRdb to about 2017). Including cysteine and phenylalanine, the CDR3 has 16 amino acids. The CDR3 DNA has 48 bases and is translated from base 1. V is cut by 3 bases and J by 1 base, and the space between the germline ends is 15 bases. From the germline V gene, CDR1 is MNHEY and CDR2 is SVGAGI. The method behind the library was the immunoSEQ multiplex PCR assay. TCRdb took this table from immuneACCESS and kept in-frame rearrangements with V and J called. Such tables lack part of the clones; where checked against another copy, unresolved V genes explain under half of the gap, and the rest is unexplained. The sample table holds about 81,000 clones, of which under 97% were seen once. Together, the top ten hold around 0.39% of the sample.

The chain was built from TRBV6-5 and TRBJ1-1; the D gene is perhaps TRBD1, on 6 matching bases. This clonotype was obtained from a human donor in good health. Source material: T cells isolated from PBMCs. The CDR3 protein sequence reads: CASSYAPGGANTEAFF. The DNA sequence reads TGTGCCAGCAGTTATGCTCCGGGGGGGGCGAACACTGAAGCTTTCTTT.